These 29 T cell receptor beta chains came from one sample sequenced in a study of shared clonotypes between healthy human individuals. Measured with immunoSEQ multiplex PCR; TCRdb has only the in-frame clones, and not every one. The sample contains some 530,000 clones, about 85% of which appear only once. Sequenced material: PBMCs. These receptors were collected from a woman in her thirties or forties in good health. Some clones in this sample may be carry-over from other donors' samples.

Comments on this clone: This probably arose from a read error, given a far larger clone one base away. Other DNA variants within this sample encode the same CDR3. V usage is TRBV7-2 and J usage is TRBJ1-1, with a tentative D call TRBD1 (5 bases). Germline CDR1 reads SGHTA; CDR2 reads FQGNSA. The CDR3 sequence is 14 residues long. CDR3 nucleotide sequence: TGTGCTAGCAGCTCACGACAGCTGAACACTGAAGCTTTCTTT. As protein: CASSSRQLNTEAFF.

The J gene is TRBJ2-5, the V gene TRBV6-1; possibly TRBD1 for D (5 bases). This CDR3 is built from 11 residues. Germline V CDR1 and CDR2: MNHNS, SASEGT. V lost 8 bases to trimming and J lost 4 bases, with 8 bases between them. The CDR3 sequence is CASQGRETQYF. DNA for the CDR3: TGTGCCAGCCAGGGTAGAGAGACCCAGTACTTC.

The chain uses TRBV30 and TRBJ2-1; the D is unclear. Germline V gene data show CDR1 as GTSNPN and CDR2 as SVGIG (reference sequence). The CDR3 runs to 16 residues. Trimming took off 2 bases at V and 6 bases at J, with 20 bases between the two ends. CDR3 residues: CAWSPTMGGTSNEQFF. As DNA, the CDR3 is TGTGCCTGGAGTCCAACTATGGGCGGAACGTCCAATGAGCAGTTCTTC.

Note on this clone: This is likely an artifact of a read error, given a far larger clone one base away. The J gene is TRBJ1-2, the V gene TRBV28; 10 bases match TRBD1. Germline V CDR1 and CDR2: MDHEN, SYDVKM. The CDR3 spans 14 residues. Here the CDR3 DNA reads TGTGTCAGCAGGGCCGGGACAGGGGCCTATGGCTACACCTTC. It yields the protein CVSRAGTGAYGYTF.

This rearrangement joins TRBV7-2 to TRBJ1-2; D unresolved. The V gene's germline CDR1 is SGHTA and CDR2 FQGNSA. This CDR3 contains 14 residues. The V and J ends lost 8 bases and 6 bases respectively, with 19 bases between them. In DNA, the CDR3 is TGTGCCAGCGGCCCAGTTGTTCTGAGGGATGGCTACACCTTC. Translated, it gives CASGPVVLRDGYTF.

The V call is TRBV5-4, the J call TRBJ1-1; D unresolved. Trimming cost V 4 bases and J 0 bases, with 13 bases left between them. Germline CDR1 reads SGHNT; CDR2 reads YYREEE (reference sequence). This CDR3 is built from 15 residues. Written as DNA, the CDR3 is TGTGCCAGCAGCCCGGGAGACAAATTGAACACTGAAGCTTTCTTT. Encoded protein: CASSPGDKLNTEAFF.

The V gene is TRBV10-3, the J gene TRBJ2-7; 11 positions agree with TRBD2. J gave up 5 bases and V 3 bases, and 6 bases lay outside the gene matches. From germline, CDR1 is ENHRY and CDR2 SYGVKD. There are 15 residues in the CDR3. The CDR3 reads CAISELAGVRNEQYF. DNA for the CDR3: TGTGCCATCAGTGAACTAGCGGGAGTGAGGAACGAGCAGTACTTC.

Note on this clone: Since a far larger clone is one base different, this is likely a read error. The same CDR3 also results from other DNA sequences found in this sample. The chain recombines TRBV5-1 with TRBJ2-1; tentative D call: TRBD2 (5 bases). The CDR3 consists of 15 residues. Per the germline V gene, CDR1 is SGHRS and CDR2 is YFSETQ. The germline V and J ends were trimmed by 5 bases and 6 bases, with 18 bases remaining between them. CDR3 nucleotides: TGCGCCAGCAGTTTGCTACCCACTAGTGGCAATGAGCAGTTCTTC. This translates into CASSLLPTSGNEQFF.

The V gene is TRBV10-2, the J gene TRBJ2-2; D unclear. Germline loops: CDR1 WSHSY, CDR2 SAAADI. V was cut by 5 bases and J by 8 bases, with 12 bases left in between. CDR3 length: 13 amino acids. CDR3 sequence (DNA): TGCGCCAGCAGTCAATTGGAAAGGGGGGAGCTGTTTTTT. Translation gives CASSQLERGELFF.

Concerning this clone: The identical CDR3 is also encoded by other nucleotide sequences in the sample. The V gene is TRBV30, the J gene TRBJ1-3; D remains unclear. The CDR3 totals 11 residues. Trimming shortened V by 3 bases and J by 3 bases, and 3 bases separated the two germline ends. Germline CDR1 reads GTSNPN; CDR2 reads SVGIG (reference sequence). This CDR3 reads CAWSGGNTIYF. DNA for the CDR3: TGTGCCTGGAGCGGTGGAAACACCATATATTTT.

CDR3 amino acids: CASSLGQELNTEAFF. The CDR3 coding sequence is TGTGCCAGCAGCTTAGGGCAGGAGTTGAACACTGAAGCTTTCTTT. The chain links TRBV7-8 to TRBJ1-1, with D unclear. The CDR3 loop spans 15 amino acids. Trimming shortened V by 1 base and J by 0 bases, and 9 bases separated the two germline ends. Germline V gene sequence: CDR1 SGHVS, CDR2 FQNEAQ.

This clone was picked up one time. A read error is the likely source, as a far larger clone sits one nucleotide away. The chain couples TRBV5-4 to TRBJ1-1; D unclear. Germline CDR1 reads SGHNT; CDR2 reads YYREEE (reference sequence). There are 13 residues in the CDR3. V was trimmed by 5 bases and J by 1 base, leaving 9 bases between them. CDR3 region: CASSPWGNTEAFF. The CDR3, as DNA: TGTGCCAGCAGTCCCTGGGGGAACACTGAAGCTTTCTTT.

Points on this clone: A far larger clone is only one base removed, so a read error is likely. In DNA, the CDR3 is TGTGCCAGCAGCTTACCCGGGACTAGCTACAAGCAGTACTTC. Protein sequence: CASSLPGTSYKQYF. The chain recombines TRBV11-2 with TRBJ2-7; 9 bases align to TRBD2. Germline assignment: CDR1 SGHAT and CDR2 FQNNGV. The CDR3 sequence is 14 residues long.

Of note for this clone: The sample has other DNA sequences that encode this CDR3 too. V is TRBV19 and J is TRBJ1-1, with a tentative D call TRBD1 (5 bases). Germline CDR1 is LNHDA and CDR2 is SQIVND (reference sequence). V gave up 2 bases and J gave up 1 base, with 5 bases separating them. The CDR3 loop spans 13 amino acids. For the CDR3, the DNA is TGTGCCAGTAGTATAAGGGGGAACACTGAAGCTTTCTTT. Its translation is CASSIRGNTEAFF. The whole variable domain, remainder taken from reference TRBV19 and TRBJ1-1, is DGGITQSPKYLFRKEGQNVTLSCEQNLNHDAMYWYRQDPGQGLRLIYYSQIVNDFQKGDIAEGYSVSREKKESFPLTVTSAQKNPTAFYLCASSIRGNTEAFFGQGTRLTVV.

V gene TRBV28 combines with J gene TRBJ2-2, with D possibly matching TRBD1 (6 bases). The V end was cut by 5 bases, the J end by 4 bases, with 14 bases between. The CDR3 totals 15 residues. CDR1 MDHEN and CDR2 SYDVKM come from the germline V gene. This CDR3 is CASSTNRVGTGELFF. CDR3 coding DNA: TGTGCCAGCAGTACTAACAGGGTCGGCACCGGGGAGCTGTTTTTT.

This clone was seen a few times. A read error is possible here, since a much larger clone lies one base away. This CDR3 is also generated by other DNA sequences in the sample. The chain is built from TRBV25-1 and TRBJ2-5; TRBD1 matches at 10 bases. The V and J ends lost 5 bases and 4 bases, in that order; junction bases with no gene match: 7. The CDR3 has 15 amino acids. Germline V gene sequence: CDR1 MGHDK, CDR2 SYGVNS. The CDR3 loop reads CASSLEGQGSETQYF. DNA for the CDR3: TGTGCCAGCAGTCTAGAGGGACAGGGGTCAGAGACCCAGTACTTC.

The chain carries TRBV2 and TRBJ1-4, with D perhaps TRBD1 (5 bases). This CDR3 contains 15 residues. V lost 2 bases to trimming and J lost 4 bases, with 11 bases between them. Germline values: CDR1 SNHLY, CDR2 FYNNEI. The CDR3 region is CASSESGLFNEKLFF. The CDR3 DNA sequence: TGTGCCAGCAGTGAATCAGGGCTCTTTAATGAAAAACTGTTTTTT.

This clone was observed once. This chain connects TRBV4-2 to TRBJ2-7, with a weak D call TRBD2 (6 bases). Germline V gene lookup returns CDR1 LGHNA and CDR2 YNFKEQ. The CDR3 covers 12 residues. The V end was cut by 1 base, the J end by 11 bases, with 12 bases between. The CDR3 loop is CASSQGGGTEYF. Here the CDR3 DNA reads TGTGCCAGCAGCCAAGGGGGCGGGACGGAGTACTTC.

The J gene is TRBJ2-7, the V gene TRBV7-3, with 8 bases aligning to TRBD1. CDR1 SGHTA and CDR2 FQGTGA come from the germline V gene. J lost 4 bases, V lost 3 bases, and 8 bases had no gene match. This CDR3 is built from 15 residues. DNA for the CDR3: TGTGCCAGCAGCTTGTCGCAGGGGGCACAGTACGAGCAGTACTTC. This sequence encodes CASSLSQGAQYEQYF.

In its sample, this clone was seen many times. The rearrangement joins TRBV25-1 to TRBJ1-4; 8 nucleotides line up with TRBD1. Germline CDR1 and CDR2: MGHDK and SYGVNS. The ends lost 5 bases at V and 6 bases at J; junction bases unmatched: 8. The length of the CDR3 is 15 residues. DNA of the CDR3: TGTGCCAGCAGTTTTACCGGGACAGGATATGAAAAACTGTTTTTT. This sequence encodes CASSFTGTGYEKLFF. The variable domain in full, with the rest retrieved from reference TRBV25-1 and TRBJ1-4, is EADIYQTPRYLVIGTGKKITLECSQTMGHDKMYWYQQDPGMELHLIHYSYGVNSTEKGDLSSESTVSRIRTEHFPLTLESARPSHTSQYLCASSFTGTGYEKLFFGSGTQLSVL.

V usage is TRBV4-3 and J usage is TRBJ2-7; a weak D match, TRBD2 (5 bases). Germline V CDR1 and CDR2: LGHNA, YSLEER. V was trimmed by 3 bases and J by 9 bases, leaving 24 bases between them. This CDR3 is 16 amino acids long. The CDR3 bases are TGCGCCAGCAGCCAGGGATTATCTGGACTCCGGGCCGGGCAGTACTTC. This codes for CASSQGLSGLRAGQYF.

The gene calls are TRBV7-2 and TRBJ2-7; D is undetermined. Germline values: CDR1 SGHTA, CDR2 FQGNSA. V lost 1 base and J lost 1, with 2 bases in between. This CDR3 is built from 12 residues. CDR3 loop: CASSLGSYEQYF. The CDR3 nucleotides read TGTGCCAGCAGCTTAGGGTCCTACGAGCAGTACTTC.

The J gene is TRBJ1-2, the V gene TRBV7-8; 9 bases map to TRBD1. The V gene end was trimmed by 5 bases and the J gene end by 9 bases; junction bases not matched to a gene: 7. Germline V gene data show CDR1 as SGHVS and CDR2 as FQNEAQ. This CDR3 has 13 residues. The CDR3 loop is CASSISGTGSYTF. CDR3 DNA: TGTGCCAGCAGCATCTCCGGGACAGGGAGCTACACCTTC.

This clone was observed a few times. With a far larger clone one base away, a read error is the likely cause. In the same sample, other DNA sequences code for this CDR3. The chain employs TRBV6-4 and TRBJ2-4; D call uncertain. V gave up 3 bases and J gave up 5 bases, with 8 bases separating them. The CDR3 is 13 residues long. CDR1 MRHNA and CDR2 SNTAGT come from the germline V gene. The CDR3 DNA sequence: TGTGCCAGCAGTGAGACCAGCGAAAACATTCAGTACTTC. Amino acid sequence: CASSETSENIQYF.

This clone showed up many times. Within the sample, other DNA sequences also encode this same CDR3. The rearrangement links TRBV15 to TRBJ1-4; D gene unclear. This CDR3 comprises 15 residues. Germline V gene sequence: CDR1 LNHNV, CDR2 YYDKDF (reference sequence). V was cut by 5 bases and J by 8 bases, with 18 bases left in between. CDR3 amino acids: CATSANLGQREKLFF. The CDR3 region has the DNA TGTGCCACCAGCGCCAATTTAGGGCAGAGGGAAAAACTGTTTTTT.

The genes are TRBV19 and TRBJ2-1; 8 bases fit TRBD2. Germline-derived CDR1 and CDR2 are LNHDA and SQIVND (reference sequence). The CDR3 totals 16 residues. The V segment lost 2 bases and the J segment 3 bases; nucleotides outside the gene matches: 6. The CDR3 loop reads CASSIFAGGHYNEQFF. CDR3 nucleotide sequence: TGTGCCAGTAGTATATTTGCGGGAGGTCACTACAATGAGCAGTTCTTC.

This clone has only one observation. It is likely a read error: a sequence one base away is far more abundant. The chain recombines TRBV2 with TRBJ2-7; possibly TRBD2 for D (5 bases). Per the germline V gene, CDR1 is SNHLY and CDR2 is FYNNEI. V lost 3 bases, J lost 0 bases, and 9 bases lay in between. This CDR3 spans 14 amino acids. DNA of the CDR3: TGTGCCAGCAGTGAGGCGGGTATCTCCTACGAGCAGTACTTC. Residues: CASSEAGISYEQYF.

This chain uses TRBV7-9 with TRBJ2-4, with a possible D match to TRBD2 (6 bases). Looked up from germline, CDR1 is SEHNR and CDR2 is FQNEAQ (reference sequence). The CDR3 runs to 16 residues. Trimming removed 2 bases at V and 9 bases at J, with 20 bases between. The chain's CDR3 is CASSLWSGGGEGIQYF. CDR3 coding DNA: TGTGCCAGCAGCTTATGGAGCGGAGGAGGGGAAGGCATTCAGTACTTC.

The V and J genes are TRBV11-2 and TRBJ2-7; 7 nucleotides agree with TRBD1. CDR3 size: 14 residues. Germline lookup yields CDR1 SGHAT and CDR2 FQNNGV. With V trimmed by 5 bases and J by 5 bases, 9 bases remained unmatched. The CDR3: CASSTTGVFDEQYF. In DNA form, the CDR3 reads TGTGCCAGCAGCACAACAGGGGTTTTCGACGAGCAGTACTTC.